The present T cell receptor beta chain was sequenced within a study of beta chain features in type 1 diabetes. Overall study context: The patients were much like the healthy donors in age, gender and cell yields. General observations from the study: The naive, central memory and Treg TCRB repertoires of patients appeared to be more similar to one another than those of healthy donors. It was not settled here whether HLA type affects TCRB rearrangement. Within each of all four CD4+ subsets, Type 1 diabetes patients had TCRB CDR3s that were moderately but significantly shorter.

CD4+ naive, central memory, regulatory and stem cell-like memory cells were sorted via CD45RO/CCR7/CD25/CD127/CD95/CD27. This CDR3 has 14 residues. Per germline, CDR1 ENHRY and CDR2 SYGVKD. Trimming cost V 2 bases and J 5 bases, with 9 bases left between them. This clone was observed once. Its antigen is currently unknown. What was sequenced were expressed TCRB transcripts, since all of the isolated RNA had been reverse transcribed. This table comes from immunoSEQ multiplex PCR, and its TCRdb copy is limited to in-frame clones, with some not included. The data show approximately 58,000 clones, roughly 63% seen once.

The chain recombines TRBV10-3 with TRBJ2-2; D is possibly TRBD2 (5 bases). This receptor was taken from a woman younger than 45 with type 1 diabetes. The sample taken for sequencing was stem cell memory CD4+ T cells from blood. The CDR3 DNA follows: TGTGCCATCAGTGAGAGACGGGGTACCGGGGAGCTGTTTTTT. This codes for CAISERRGTGELFF.